What follows are 3 T cell receptor beta chains derived from one specimen sequenced in a study of blood T cells in healthy people across ages. PCR was performed a second time for roughly 7 to 11 cycles using a sample-barcoded 5' primer and a J-beta primer mix. A single record per CDR3 protein comes from TCRdb applying MiXCR to the 5' RACE reads. Here the sample spans roughly 1.7 million distinct CDR3 sequences, 30% to 35% being singletons. The sequenced sample was blood. The receptors were gathered from a woman aged 25-40 years in good health.

The chain is built from TRBV3-1 and TRBJ2-7, with TRBD2 identical over 7 bases. With V trimmed by 0 bases and J by 4 bases, 9 bases remained unmatched. CDR3 length: 16 residues. Germline V gives CDR1 LGHDT, CDR2 YNNKEL (reference sequence). The CDR3 loop is CASSQEGGNQFYEQYF. The CDR3, as DNA: TGTGCCAGCAGCCAAGAGGGAGGGAATCAATTTTACGAGCAGTACTTC.

Points on this clonotype: Mismatch with germline at one junction end may stem from a read error. The chain joins TRBV27 to TRBJ2-3; no reliable D call. The CDR3 is 13 residues long. Germline V gene sequence: CDR1 MNHEY, CDR2 SMNVEV (reference sequence). The CDR3 nucleotides read TGTGTCAGCAGTTTCCTCCGCACAGATACGCAGTATTTT. It specifies CVSSFLRTDTQYF.

On this clonotype itself: The junction does not match germline at one end; this may be a read error. This sequence joins TRBV2 and TRBJ2-7; TRBD2 agrees at 9 bases. This CDR3 region has 14 residues. Germline CDR1 is SNHLY and CDR2 is FYNNEI. The CDR3 coding sequence is TGTGCCAGCAGGACTAGCGGAGGCTCCCACGAGCAGTACTTC. This codes for CASRTSGGSHEQYF.